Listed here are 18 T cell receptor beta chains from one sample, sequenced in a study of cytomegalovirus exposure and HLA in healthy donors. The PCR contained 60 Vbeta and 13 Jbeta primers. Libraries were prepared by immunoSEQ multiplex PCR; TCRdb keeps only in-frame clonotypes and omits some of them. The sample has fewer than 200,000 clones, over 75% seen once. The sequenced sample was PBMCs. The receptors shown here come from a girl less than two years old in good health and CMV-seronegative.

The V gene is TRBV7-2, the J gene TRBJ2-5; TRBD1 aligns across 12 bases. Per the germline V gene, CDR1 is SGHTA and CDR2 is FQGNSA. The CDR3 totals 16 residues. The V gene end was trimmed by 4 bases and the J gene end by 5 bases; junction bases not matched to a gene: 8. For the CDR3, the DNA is TGTGCCAGCAGCTATAAGGGACAGGGGGCAGGGGAGACCCAGTACTTC. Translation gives CASSYKGQGAGETQYF.

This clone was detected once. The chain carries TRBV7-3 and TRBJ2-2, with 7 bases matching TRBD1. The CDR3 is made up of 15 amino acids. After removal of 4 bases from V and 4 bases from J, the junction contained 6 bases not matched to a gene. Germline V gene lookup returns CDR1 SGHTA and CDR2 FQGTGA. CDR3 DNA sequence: TGTGCCAGCAGCTCCTACACAGGGGCCACCGGGGAGCTGTTTTTT. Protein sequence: CASSSYTGATGELFF.

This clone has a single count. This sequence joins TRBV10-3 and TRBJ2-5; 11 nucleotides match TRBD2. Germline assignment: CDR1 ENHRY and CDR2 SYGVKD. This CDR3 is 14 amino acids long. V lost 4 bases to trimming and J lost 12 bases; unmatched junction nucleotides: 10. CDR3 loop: CAISADLAGGLEYF. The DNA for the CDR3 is TGTGCCATCAGTGCTGATCTAGCGGGGGGACTAGAGTACTTC.

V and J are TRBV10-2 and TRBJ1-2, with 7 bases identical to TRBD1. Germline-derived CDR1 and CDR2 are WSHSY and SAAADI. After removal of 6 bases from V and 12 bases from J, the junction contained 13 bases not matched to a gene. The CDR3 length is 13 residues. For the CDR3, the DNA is TGCGCCAGCAGACCGGGACAGAAATTTTTTAACACCTTC. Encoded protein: CASRPGQKFFNTF.

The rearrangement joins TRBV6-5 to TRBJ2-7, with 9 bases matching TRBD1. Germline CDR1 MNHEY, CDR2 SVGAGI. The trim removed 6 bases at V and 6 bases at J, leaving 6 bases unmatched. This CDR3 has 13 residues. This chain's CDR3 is CASSRQGVSEQYF. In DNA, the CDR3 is TGTGCCAGCAGCAGACAGGGGGTCTCCGAGCAGTACTTC.

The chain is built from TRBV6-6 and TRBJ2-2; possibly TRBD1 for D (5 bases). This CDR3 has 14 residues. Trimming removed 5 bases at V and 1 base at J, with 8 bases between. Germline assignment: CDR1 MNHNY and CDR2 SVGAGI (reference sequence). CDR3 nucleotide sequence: TGTGCCAGCAGTCGAGGACAGAACACCGGGGAGCTGTTTTTT. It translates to CASSRGQNTGELFF.

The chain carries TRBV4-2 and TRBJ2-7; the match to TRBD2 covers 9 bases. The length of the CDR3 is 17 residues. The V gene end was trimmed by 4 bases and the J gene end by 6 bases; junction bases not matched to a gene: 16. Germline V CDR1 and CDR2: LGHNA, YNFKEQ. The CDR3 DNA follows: TGTGCCAGCAGCCGTGAGCAATGGAGCGGGAGGACGGTCGAGCAGTACTTC. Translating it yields CASSREQWSGRTVEQYF.

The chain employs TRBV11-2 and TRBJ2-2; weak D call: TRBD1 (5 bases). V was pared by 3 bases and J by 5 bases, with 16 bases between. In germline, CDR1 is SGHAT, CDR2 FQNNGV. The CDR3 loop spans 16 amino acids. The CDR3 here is CASSFTSAGWTGELFF. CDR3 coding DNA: TGTGCCAGCAGCTTTACCTCGGCAGGGTGGACCGGGGAGCTGTTTTTT.

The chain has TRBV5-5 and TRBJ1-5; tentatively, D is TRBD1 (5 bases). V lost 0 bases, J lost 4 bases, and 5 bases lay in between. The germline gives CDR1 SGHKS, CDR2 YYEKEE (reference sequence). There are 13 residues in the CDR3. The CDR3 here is CASSLAGNQPQHF. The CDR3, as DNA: TGTGCCAGCAGCTTGGCAGGGAATCAGCCCCAGCATTTT.

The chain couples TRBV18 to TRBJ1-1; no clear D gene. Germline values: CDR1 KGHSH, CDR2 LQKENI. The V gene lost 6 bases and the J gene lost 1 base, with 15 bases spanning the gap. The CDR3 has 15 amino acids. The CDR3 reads CASSQTDIGNTEAFF. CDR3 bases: TGTGCCAGCTCGCAAACTGACATCGGGAACACTGAAGCTTTCTTT. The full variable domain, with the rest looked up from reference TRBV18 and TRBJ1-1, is NAGVMQNPRHLVRRRGQEARLRCSPMKGHSHVYWYRQLPEEGLKFMVYLQKENIIDESGMPKERFSAEFPKEGPSILRIQQVVRGDSAAYFCASSQTDIGNTEAFFGQGTRLTVV.

The CDR3 DNA follows: TGTGCCAGCAGCCTCCCCCCCAATGAGCAGTTCTTC. This sequence encodes CASSLPPNEQFF. The chain uses TRBV7-8 and TRBJ2-1; D gene unclear. The germline CDR1 and CDR2 sequences are SGHVS and FQNEAQ. This CDR3 has 12 residues. V gave up 5 bases and J gave up 6 bases, with 8 bases separating them. The variable domain in full, completed from reference TRBV7-8 and TRBJ2-1, reads GAGVSQSPRYKVAKRGQDVALRCDPISGHVSLFWYQQALGQGPEFLTYFQNEAQLDKSGLPSDRFFAERPEGSVSTLKIQRTQQEDSAVYLCASSLPPNEQFFGPGTRLTVL.

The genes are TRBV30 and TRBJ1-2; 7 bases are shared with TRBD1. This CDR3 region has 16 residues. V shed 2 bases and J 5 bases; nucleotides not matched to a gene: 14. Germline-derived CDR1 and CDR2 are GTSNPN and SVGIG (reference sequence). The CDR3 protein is CAWSPNRGTATYGYTF. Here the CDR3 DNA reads TGTGCCTGGAGTCCCAACCGGGGGACAGCCACTTATGGCTACACCTTC.

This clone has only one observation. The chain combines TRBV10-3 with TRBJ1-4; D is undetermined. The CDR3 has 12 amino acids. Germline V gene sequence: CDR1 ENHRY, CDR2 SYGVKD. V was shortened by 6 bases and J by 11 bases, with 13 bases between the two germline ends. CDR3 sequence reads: CAIRDTFGKLFF. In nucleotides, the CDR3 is TGTGCCATCAGAGATACCTTCGGGAAACTGTTTTTT.

CDR3 amino acids: CASSQGGAAEAFF. The CDR3 region has the DNA TGTGCCAGCAGTCAAGGGGGCGCGGCTGAAGCTTTCTTT. The gene calls are TRBV7-9 and TRBJ1-1; 7 positions agree with TRBD1. Germline V CDR1 and CDR2: SEHNR, FQNEAQ (reference sequence). This CDR3 is built from 13 residues. Germline trimming cut 6 bases from V and 6 bases from J; bases unmatched to any gene: 7.

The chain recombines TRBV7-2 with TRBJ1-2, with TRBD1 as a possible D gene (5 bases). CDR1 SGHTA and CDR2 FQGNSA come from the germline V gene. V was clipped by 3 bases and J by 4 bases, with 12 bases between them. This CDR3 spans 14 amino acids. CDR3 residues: CASSLAGFGYGYTF. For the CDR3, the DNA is TGTGCCAGCAGCTTGGCAGGGTTTGGCTATGGCTACACCTTC.

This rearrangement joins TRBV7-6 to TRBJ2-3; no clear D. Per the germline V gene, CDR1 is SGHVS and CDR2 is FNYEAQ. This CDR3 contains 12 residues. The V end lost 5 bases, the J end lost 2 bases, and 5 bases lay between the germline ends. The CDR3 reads CASSPVTDTQYF. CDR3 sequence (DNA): TGTGCCAGCAGCCCCGTCACAGATACGCAGTATTTT.

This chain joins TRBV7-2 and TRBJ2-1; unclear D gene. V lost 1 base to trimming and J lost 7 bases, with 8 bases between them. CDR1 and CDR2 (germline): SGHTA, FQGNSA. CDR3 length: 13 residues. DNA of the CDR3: TGTGCCAGCAGCTTAGACAGTAGTAATGAGCAGTTCTTC. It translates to CASSLDSSNEQFF.

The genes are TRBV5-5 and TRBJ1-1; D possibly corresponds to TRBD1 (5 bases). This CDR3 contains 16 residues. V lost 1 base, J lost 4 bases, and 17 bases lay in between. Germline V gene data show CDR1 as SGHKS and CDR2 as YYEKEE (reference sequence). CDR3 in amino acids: CASSLSYRPPFTEAFF. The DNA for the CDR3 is TGTGCCAGCAGCTTGTCGTACAGGCCCCCTTTCACTGAAGCTTTCTTT.